The sample holds a few counts of the clone carrying this T cell receptor (beta chain). This sample is part of a study of shared clonotypes between healthy human individuals. TCRdb's copy holds only in-frame clones and misses some; the assay was immunoSEQ multiplex PCR. The sample includes 650,000 to 700,000 clones, 90% of them seen just once. Sequencing was carried out using memory CD8+ T cells from PBMCs. Documented subset: CD45RO+ cells pooled with CCR7-negative TemRA cells. The clonotype comes from a man aged 18 to 30 in good health. Some clones in this sample may be carry-over from other donors' samples.

CDR3: CASSQERMGHMNTEAFF. In DNA, the CDR3 is TGTGCCAGCAGCCAAGAGAGAATGGGGCACATGAACACTGAAGCTTTCTTT. V and J are TRBV4-2 and TRBJ1-1; D is possibly TRBD1 (5 bases). With 0 bases removed from V and 0 bases from J, the gap between germline ends came to 14 bases. Germline V CDR1 and CDR2: LGHNA, YNFKEQ. This CDR3 is 17 amino acids long.